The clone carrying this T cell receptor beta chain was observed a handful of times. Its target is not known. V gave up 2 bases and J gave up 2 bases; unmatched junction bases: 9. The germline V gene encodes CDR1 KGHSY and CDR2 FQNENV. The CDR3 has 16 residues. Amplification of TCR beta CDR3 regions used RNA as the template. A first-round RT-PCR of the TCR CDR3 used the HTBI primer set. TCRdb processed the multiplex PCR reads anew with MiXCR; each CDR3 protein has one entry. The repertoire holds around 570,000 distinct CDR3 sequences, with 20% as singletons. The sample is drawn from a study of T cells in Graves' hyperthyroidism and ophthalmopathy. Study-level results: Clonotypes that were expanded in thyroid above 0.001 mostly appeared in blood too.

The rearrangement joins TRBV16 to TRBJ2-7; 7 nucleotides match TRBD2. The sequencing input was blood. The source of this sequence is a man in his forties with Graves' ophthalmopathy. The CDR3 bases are TGTGCCAGCAGCCAAAGGCGTCTAGCGGCTACCTACGAGCAGTACTTC. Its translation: CASSQRRLAATYEQYF. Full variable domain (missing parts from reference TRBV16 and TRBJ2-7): GEEVAQTPKHLVRGEGQKAKLYCAPIKGHSYVFWYQQVLKNEFKFLISFQNENVFDETGMPKERFSAKCLPNSPCSLEIQATKLEDSAVYFCASSQRRLAATYEQYFGPGTRLTVT.